Following are 27 T cell receptor beta chains from one sample sequenced in a study of early T cells in non-severe SARS-CoV-2 infection. From the 5' RACE reads, TCRdb called clonotypes with MiXCR, one entry per CDR3 protein. Of 20,000 to 25,000 distinct CDR3 sequences listed, 4% to 5.5% are singletons. Specimen: whole blood. The receptors come from an adult who was a healthcare worker with PCR-confirmed SARS-CoV-2 infection or an uninfected control (not recorded which).

This clonotype was seen repeatedly, ten times or more. This chain connects TRBV7-9 to TRBJ1-2; the match to TRBD1 covers 10 bases. CDR3 size: 14 residues. V shed 5 bases, J shed 8 bases, and the junction held 8 bases outside the gene matches. The germline V gene has CDR1 SEHNR and CDR2 FQNEAQ (reference sequence). The CDR3 DNA reads TGTGCCAGCAGCCAGGGGACAGGGGTACGCGGCTACACCTTC. It encodes CASSQGTGVRGYTF.

Many counts were recorded for this clonotype. The rearrangement links TRBV5-4 to TRBJ1-4; 7 bases agree with TRBD1. Per the germline V gene, CDR1 is SGHNT and CDR2 is YYREEE (reference sequence). Unmatched junction bases numbered 1, after V lost 3 bases and J lost 8 bases. The CDR3 has 12 residues. CDR3 region: CASSSQGEKLFF. The CDR3 DNA reads as TGTGCCAGCAGCTCACAGGGGGAAAAACTGTTTTTT.

A few counts support this clonotype. This chain joins TRBV7-3 and TRBJ2-7, with 14 bases that match TRBD2. This CDR3 is built from 16 residues. Trimming took 6 bases from V and 6 from J; bases not matched to a gene: 10. Germline loops: CDR1 SGHTA, CDR2 FQGTGA. CDR3 residues: CASSRDLTSGRGEQYF. As DNA, the CDR3 is TGTGCCAGCAGTCGGGACCTGACTAGCGGGAGGGGCGAGCAGTACTTC.

This clonotype was recorded at least ten times. The V call is TRBV10-2, the J call TRBJ1-1; no firm D call. This CDR3 contains 13 residues. From germline, CDR1 is WSHSY and CDR2 SAAADI. V lost 6 bases, J lost 1 base, and 9 bases lay in between. This CDR3 reads CASSDLQNTEAFF. DNA of the CDR3: TGCGCCAGCAGCGACCTTCAGAACACTGAAGCTTTCTTT.

This clonotype was seen many times. The chain links TRBV7-9 to TRBJ1-2; D gene ambiguous. The CDR3 consists of 13 residues. The V end was cut by 8 bases, the J end by 5 bases, with 15 bases between. CDR1 and CDR2 from the germline V gene are SEHNR and FQNEAQ (reference sequence). CDR3 sequence reads: CASWSGEGYGYTF. The CDR3 DNA sequence: TGTGCCAGCTGGAGCGGGGAAGGGTATGGCTACACCTTC. The whole variable domain, remainder taken from reference TRBV7-9 and TRBJ1-2, is DTGVSQNPRHKITKRGQNVTFRCDPISEHNRLYWYRQTLGQGPEFLTYFQNEAQLEKSRLLSDRFSAERPKGSFSTLEIQRTEQGDSAMYLCASWSGEGYGYTFGSGTRLTVV.

This clonotype was detected many times. V gene TRBV11-3 combines with J gene TRBJ2-1; 7 nucleotides align to TRBD2. The CDR3 extends over 16 amino acids. Looked up from germline, CDR1 is SGHNT and CDR2 is YENEEA. After removal of 5 bases from V and 2 bases from J, the junction contained 9 bases not matched to a gene. The CDR3 DNA is TGTGCCAGCAGCCCCCCGGGGCGGGAGCCCTACAATGAGCAGTTCTTC. Amino acid sequence: CASSPPGREPYNEQFF.

In its sample, this clonotype was seen many times. The chain couples TRBV7-6 to TRBJ2-3, with TRBD2 matching over 10 bases. Germline V gives CDR1 SGHVS, CDR2 FNYEAQ. Trimming removed 0 bases from V and 6 bases from J; junction bases left unmatched: 18. The CDR3 sequence is 20 residues long. CDR3 sequence: CASSLAAGLLAGADADTQYF. The CDR3 DNA reads TGTGCCAGCAGCTTAGCTGCGGGTCTTCTAGCGGGAGCGGATGCGGATACGCAGTATTTT. Using reference TRBV7-6 and TRBJ2-3 for the parts outside the CDR3, the full variable domain is GAGVSQSPRYKVTKRGQDVALRCDPISGHVSLYWYRQALGQGPEFLTYFNYEAQQDKSGLPNDRFSAERPEGSISTLTIQRTEQRDSAMYRCASSLAAGLLAGADADTQYFGPGTRLTVL.

This clonotype has a count of ten or more. This chain uses TRBV28 with TRBJ1-2, with TRBD1 as a possible D gene (5 bases). This CDR3 has 15 amino acids. Germline lookup yields CDR1 MDHEN and CDR2 SYDVKM. The V end was cut by 7 bases, the J end by 4 bases, with 19 bases between. The CDR3 here is CASIPMAGTIYGYTF. The CDR3 DNA sequence: TGTGCCAGCATACCGATGGCAGGGACGATCTATGGCTACACCTTC.

This clonotype was seen repeatedly, ten times or more. This chain joins TRBV12-3 or TRBV12-4 and TRBJ1-5, with unresolved D. The CDR3 spans 15 residues. V was shortened by 1 base and J by 3 bases, with 10 bases between the two germline ends. The CDR3 coding sequence is TGTGCCAGCAGTTTAGGGCAGTCCCCCAATCAGCCCCAGCATTTT. Protein: CASSLGQSPNQPQHF.

This clonotype was recorded many times. The CDR3 DNA follows: TGTGCCAGCAGTCCTGGGGTGGGGGCCAAAAACATTCAGTACTTC. Translating it yields CASSPGVGAKNIQYF. The chain employs TRBV28 and TRBJ2-4; D call uncertain. Germline lookup yields CDR1 MDHEN and CDR2 SYDVKM. CDR3 length: 15 amino acids. V was cut by 5 bases and J by 1 base, with 12 bases left in between.

This clonotype was observed a handful of times. The chain couples TRBV7-2 to TRBJ1-2; a weak D match, TRBD1 (5 bases). The CDR3 has 14 residues. V gave up 6 bases and J gave up 4 bases, with 15 bases separating them. Germline loops: CDR1 SGHTA, CDR2 FQGNSA. Here the CDR3 reads CASRWTPESYGYTF. In nucleotides, the CDR3 is TGTGCCAGCAGGTGGACACCTGAAAGCTATGGCTACACCTTC.

V is TRBV11-2 and J is TRBJ2-4; D may be TRBD1 (6 bases). The CDR3 is 14 residues long. Germline CDR1 reads SGHAT; CDR2 reads FQNNGV. V was cut by 5 bases and J by 4 bases, with 12 bases left in between. This chain's CDR3 is CASSIARGKNIQYF. As DNA, the CDR3 is TGTGCCAGCAGCATAGCGAGGGGGAAAAACATTCAGTACTTC.

The table lists this clonotype with many counts. This chain uses TRBV20-1 with TRBJ2-4; 9 bases agree with TRBD2. CDR3 length: 14 amino acids. Germline CDR1 DFQATT, CDR2 SNEGSKA (reference sequence). The V and J ends lost 6 bases and 6 bases, in that order; junction bases with no gene match: 9. In DNA, the CDR3 is TGCAGTGCCCCTTTAGCGGGAGCGGGAAACATTCAGTACTTC. Protein product: CSAPLAGAGNIQYF.

This clonotype was found many times. V usage is TRBV28 and J usage is TRBJ1-5; 7 bases are shared with TRBD1. Germline trimming cut 10 bases from V and 4 bases from J; bases unmatched to any gene: 10. Germline V gene data show CDR1 as MDHEN and CDR2 as SYDVKM. The CDR3 sequence is 14 residues long. CDR3 coding DNA: TGTGCCACCAGGGGGGGTAATGAAAATCAGCCCCAGCATTTT. Its protein is CATRGGNENQPQHF.

In this sample, this clonotype turned up many times. The chain couples TRBV2 to TRBJ1-1; TRBD1 might be the D (5 bases). Looked up from germline, CDR1 is SNHLY and CDR2 is FYNNEI. Trimming shortened V by 1 base and J by 6 bases, and 12 bases separated the two germline ends. This CDR3 comprises 14 residues. The CDR3 DNA is TGTGCCAGCAGTGAAGGGCAGGGTGGAGCTGAAGCTTTCTTT. Encoded protein: CASSEGQGGAEAFF.

This clonotype showed up many times. This chain joins TRBV15 and TRBJ2-5; no firm D call. V shed 1 base and J shed 4 bases, with 1 base lying between them. This CDR3 region has 11 residues. Germline values: CDR1 LNHNV, CDR2 YYDKDF (reference sequence). The CDR3 sequence is CATSRGETQYF. Written as DNA, the CDR3 is TGTGCCACCAGCAGAGGAGAGACCCAGTACTTC.

This clonotype showed up many times. V gene TRBV6-6 combines with J gene TRBJ1-2; D is possibly TRBD1 (5 bases). The CDR3 is made up of 15 amino acids. Germline lookup yields CDR1 MNHNY and CDR2 SVGAGI (reference sequence). Trimming stripped 8 bases from V and 7 bases from J, with 23 bases between. DNA of the CDR3: TGTGCCAGCGGACCCTCCGGACGGGGGGGAGGTGGCTACACCTTC. Its protein product is CASGPSGRGGGGYTF.

The chain has TRBV12-3 or TRBV12-4 and TRBJ1-1; 7 bases align to TRBD1. Unmatched junction bases numbered 8, after V lost 6 bases and J lost 10 bases. This CDR3 is 12 amino acids long. The CDR3 sequence is CASRAQGMGAFF. For the CDR3, the DNA is TGTGCCAGCAGGGCACAGGGGATGGGAGCTTTCTTT.

This clonotype was counted ten times or more. The rearrangement uses TRBV5-4 and TRBJ2-2; 12 bases match TRBD2. With V trimmed by 4 bases and J by 1 base, 2 bases remained unmatched. Per germline, CDR1 SGHNT and CDR2 YYREEE (reference sequence). The CDR3 length is 16 residues. The CDR3 bases are TGTGCCAGCAGCAAGGGACTAGCGGGGAACACCGGGGAGCTGTTTTTT. This sequence encodes CASSKGLAGNTGELFF. Variable domain in full (rest from reference TRBV5-4 and TRBJ2-2): ETGVTQSPTHLIKTRGQQVTLRCSSQSGHNTVSWYQQALGQGPQFIFQYYREEENGRGNFPPRFSGLQFPNYSSELNVNALELDDSALYLCASSKGLAGNTGELFFGEGSRLTVL.

Many counts were recorded for this clonotype. The rearrangement uses TRBV29-1 and TRBJ2-7; D not resolved. This CDR3 has 11 residues. Trimming shortened V by 2 bases and J by 4 bases, and 6 bases separated the two germline ends. Germline assignment: CDR1 SQVTM and CDR2 ANQGSEA. CDR3 amino acids: CSVEREYEQYF. The CDR3 region has the DNA TGCAGCGTTGAAAGGGAATACGAGCAGTACTTC.

Ten or more counts support this clonotype. The junction departs from the called germline gene at one end, perhaps through a read error. The chain has TRBV7-8 and TRBJ1-1, with TRBD1 matching 10 bases. The germline V gene encodes CDR1 SGHVS and CDR2 FQNEAQ. The CDR3 has 15 amino acids. CDR3 residues: CASSLGDRGGTEVFF. In nucleotides, the CDR3 is TGTGCCAGCAGCTTAGGGGACAGGGGAGGGACTGAAGTTTTCTTT.

This clonotype was seen ten or more times. The chain combines TRBV9 with TRBJ2-2, with a possible D match to TRBD1 (6 bases). V lost 5 bases, J lost 8 bases, and 19 bases lay in between. Germline V CDR1 and CDR2: SGDLS, YYNGEE. There are 15 residues in the CDR3. CDR3 protein: CASSGTGSGLGELFF. The CDR3 DNA reads as TGTGCCAGCAGTGGAACAGGGTCGGGTTTGGGGGAGCTGTTTTTT.

This clonotype was counted many times. The CDR3 sequence is CSAQGQATTQYF. CDR3 nucleotides: TGCAGTGCTCAGGGACAGGCCACGACCCAGTACTTC. The chain recombines TRBV20-1 with TRBJ2-5, with TRBD1 identical over 8 bases. V lost 5 bases and J lost 7; bases outside the gene matches: 6. Germline V lookup: CDR1 DFQATT, CDR2 SNEGSKA (reference sequence). There are 12 residues in the CDR3.

This clonotype was seen repeatedly, ten times or more. The chain employs TRBV28 and TRBJ2-5, with TRBD2 matching 13 bases. This CDR3 contains 17 residues. CDR1 and CDR2 from the germline V gene are MDHEN and SYDVKM. Trimming removed 5 bases from V and 5 bases from J; junction bases left unmatched: 11. The CDR3 coding sequence is TGTGCCAGCAGTGACAGACCTGGGACTAGCGGGATGGAGACCCAGTACTTC. Residues: CASSDRPGTSGMETQYF. The whole variable domain, remainder taken from reference TRBV28 and TRBJ2-5, is DVKVTQSSRYLVKRTGEKVFLECVQDMDHENMFWYRQDPGLGLRLIYFSYDVKMKEKGDIPEGYSVSREKKERFSLILESASTNQTSMYLCASSDRPGTSGMETQYFGPGTRLLVL.

This clonotype was counted between two and nine times. A clone one base away is much larger, so this may be a read error. This chain uses TRBV7-2 with TRBJ2-6, with D maybe TRBD1 (5 bases). The CDR3 totals 15 residues. Germline CDR1 and CDR2: SGHTA and FQGNSA. The CDR3 spells CASSTGQTGTNVLTF. The CDR3 DNA reads as TGTGCCAGCAGCACCGGACAAACTGGGACCAACGTCCTGACTTTC.

This clonotype was seen many times. This rearrangement joins TRBV2 to TRBJ2-3; D remains unclear. Looked up from germline, CDR1 is SNHLY and CDR2 is FYNNEI. The CDR3 is 13 residues long. V was shortened by 3 bases and J by 2 bases, with 6 bases between the two germline ends. In nucleotides, the CDR3 is TGTGCCAGCAGTGAGTTCTTCACAGATACGCAGTATTTT. Amino acids: CASSEFFTDTQYF.

The chain links TRBV4-3 to TRBJ2-1; TRBD2 might be the D (5 bases). With 0 bases removed from V and 4 bases from J, the gap between germline ends came to 13 bases. The CDR3 spans 16 residues. Per germline, CDR1 LGHNA and CDR2 YSLEER. CDR3 region: CASSQDRGSWYNEQFF. The CDR3, as DNA: TGCGCCAGCAGCCAAGATCGAGGGAGTTGGTACAATGAGCAGTTCTTC.